The rows below give T cell receptor beta chains drawn from one sample of a study of PD-L1 blockade in urothelial cancer. Some clones are missing from TCRdb's copy, which holds only in-frame ones; the method was immunoSEQ multiplex PCR. Among about 110,000 clones listed, approximately 90% were seen once. The material was PBMCs, obtained around atezolizumab (anti-PD-L1) treatment. These receptors were taken from a man aged 55-75 years with urothelial cancer. The CDR3 runs from the conserved cysteine through the conserved F or W. The order of the fields is J gene, D gene, clone size, V gene, CDR3 protein, CDR3 DNA. A D gene is named only where the DNA matches it firmly. For some rows the clone size is stated as once, few or many, or as a class when expanded; others skip it.

TRBJ1-1	.	.	TRBV4-1	CASSQDPAGVTEAFF	TGCGCCAGCAGCCAAGATCCCGCAGGGGTCACTGAAGCTTTCTTT
TRBJ1-6	.	.	TRBV7-8	CASSLANPDRPSSYNSPLHF	TGTGCCAGCAGCTTAGCGAACCCAGACAGGCCTAGCTCCTATAATTCACCCCTCCACTTT
TRBJ2-1	.	.	TRBV4-3	CASSQDGSEQFF	TGCGCCAGCAGCCAAGACGGTAGCGAGCAGTTCTTC
TRBJ2-3	.	.	TRBV30	CAWTPLGLEGTDTQYF	TGTGCCTGGACCCCCCTAGGCCTGGAGGGGACAGATACGCAGTATTTT
TRBJ2-7	.	.	TRBV7-8	CASSSAAWSYEQYF	TGTGCCAGCAGCTCCGCCGCCTGGAGCTACGAGCAGTACTTC
TRBJ1-1	TRBD1	.	TRBV14	CASSLQPGQIGNEAFF	TGTGCCAGCAGCCTTCAACCGGGACAGATCGGGAATGAAGCTTTCTTT
TRBJ1-5	.	.	TRBV10-3	CAISELDGGPPQHF	TGTGCCATCAGTGAGCTGGACGGAGGGCCGCCCCAGCATTTT
TRBJ1-5	TRBD1	.	TRBV4-1	CASSQETTGGQPQHF	TGCGCCAGCAGCCAAGAGACAACAGGGGGACAGCCCCAGCATTTT
TRBJ2-7	TRBD2	.	TRBV6-1	CASSRGGNEQYF	TGTGCCAGCAGCCGGGGGGGGAACGAGCAGTACTTC
TRBJ2-5	.	.	TRBV4-2	CASSPRGGQETQYF	TGTGCCAGCAGCCCAAGGGGGGGGCAAGAGACCCAGTACTTC
TRBJ2-5	.	.	TRBV18	CASSLRVKETQYF	TGTGCCAGCTCATTACGGGTAAAAGAGACCCAGTACTTC
TRBJ1-2	.	once	TRBV4-1	CASSQDAAGNYGYTF	TGCGCCAGCAGCCAAGATGCCGCCGGGAACTATGGCTACACCTTC
TRBJ2-1	.	.	TRBV4-3	CASSQSQTEQFF	TGCGCCAGCAGCCAGTCACAGACAGAGCAGTTCTTC
TRBJ2-7	TRBD2	once	TRBV27	CASSLAGAYEQYF	TGTGCCAGCAGTCTAGCGGGAGCGTACGAGCAGTACTTC
TRBJ2-7	.	.	TRBV5-8	CASSRDFLNYEQYF	TGTGCCAGCAGCCGGGACTTTCTCAACTACGAGCAGTACTTC
TRBJ1-2	.	.	TRBV9	CASSVATQGPPNYGYTF	TGTGCCAGCAGCGTAGCTACACAGGGACCACCGAACTATGGCTACACCTTC
TRBJ2-1	.	.	TRBV7-2	CASSSRAVGYPNEQFF	TGTGCCAGCAGCTCGCGAGCGGTAGGTTACCCCAATGAGCAGTTCTTC
TRBJ2-7	.	.	TRBV27	CASTPSLGQRAYEQYF	TGTGCCAGCACCCCCTCACTCGGCCAGCGGGCCTACGAGCAGTACTTC
TRBJ1-5	.	.	TRBV7-3	CASSCTDSNQPQHF	TGTGCCAGCAGCTGTACAGATAGCAATCAGCCCCAGCATTTT
TRBJ2-5	.	.	TRBV6-5	CASSYARTQYF	TGTGCCAGCAGTTACGCGCGGACCCAGTACTTC
TRBJ2-1	TRBD2	.	TRBV28	CASSGTSGDYNEQFF	TGTGCCAGCAGCGGGACTAGCGGAGACTACAATGAGCAGTTCTTC
TRBJ2-1	.	once	TRBV13	CASSLGQYNEQFF	TGTGCCAGCAGCTTAGGGCAGTACAATGAGCAGTTCTTC
TRBJ2-7	.	.	TRBV4-2	CASSQDGPSQQYF	TGTGCCAGCAGCCAAGATGGGCCCTCCCAGCAGTACTTC
TRBJ1-1	.	few	TRBV12-5	CASPGVTEAFF	TGTGCTAGCCCCGGGGTGACTGAAGCTTTCTTT
TRBJ2-1	TRBD2	.	TRBV9	CASSAGTSAYNEQFF	TGTGCCAGCAGCGCGGGGACTAGCGCCTACAATGAGCAGTTCTTC